This TCR beta chain was identified during a study of cytotoxic CD8 clonotypes in ibrutinib-treated CLL. Whole-study findings and limits: Clonality at baseline surpassed age-matched healthy donors and tracked circulating CD8+ T-cell counts.

V lost 5 bases and J lost 0, with 11 bases in between. Per germline, CDR1 SGHTA and CDR2 FQGTGA. The CDR3 sequence is 15 residues long. The table came from immunoSEQ multiplex PCR; TCRdb's copy has only in-frame clones and leaves some out. The sample has 140,000 to 150,000 clones; around 76% are singletons. This clone was detected only a few times. What it binds is unknown. The sequences come from PBMCs, collected after 24 months of ibrutinib treatment. The rearrangement joins TRBV7-3 to TRBJ2-1; D ambiguous. The receptor comes from a human donor with chronic lymphocytic leukemia. The CDR3 DNA reads TGTGCCAGCAGCCCCAGCCCGGGCTCCTACAATGAGCAGTTCTTC. Residues: CASSPSPGSYNEQFF. Full variable domain (rest looked up from reference TRBV7-3 and TRBJ2-1): GAGVSQTPSNKVTEKGKYVELRCDPISGHTALYWYRQSLGQGPEFLIYFQGTGAADDSGLPNDRFFAVRPEGSVSTLKIQRTERGDSAVYLCASSPSPGSYNEQFFGPGTRLTVL.